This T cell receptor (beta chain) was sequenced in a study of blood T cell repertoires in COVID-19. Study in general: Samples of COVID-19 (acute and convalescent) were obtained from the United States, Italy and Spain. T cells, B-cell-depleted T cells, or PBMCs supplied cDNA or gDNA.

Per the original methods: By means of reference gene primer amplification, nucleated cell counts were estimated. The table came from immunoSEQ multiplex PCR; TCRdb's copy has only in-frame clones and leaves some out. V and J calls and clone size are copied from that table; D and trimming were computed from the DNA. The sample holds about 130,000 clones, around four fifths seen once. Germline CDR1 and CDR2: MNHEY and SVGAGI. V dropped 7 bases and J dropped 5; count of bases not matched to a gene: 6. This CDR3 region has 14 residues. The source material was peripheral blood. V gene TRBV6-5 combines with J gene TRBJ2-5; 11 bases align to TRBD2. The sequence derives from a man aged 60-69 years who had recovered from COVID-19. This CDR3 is CASTPSGGRETQYF. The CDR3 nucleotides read TGTGCCAGCACCCCTAGCGGGGGGCGGGAGACCCAGTACTTC.